One sample yielded the 32 T cell receptor beta chains listed below, sequenced in a study of shared clonotypes between healthy human individuals (dated by TCRdb to the early 2020s). The library was generated by the immunoSEQ multiplex PCR assay. The clones in this table, taken by TCRdb from immuneACCESS, are in-frame only. Not every clone is retained; where verified, under half of the shortfall comes from an unresolved V gene, and the cause of the rest is unknown. This sample gives roughly 2.5 million clones in total; around nine tenths of them show up just once. 0.11% to 0.15% of the sample lies in the top ten. Input material: naive CD4+ T cells sorted from blood. The cell subset or site label, read with the paper, signifies: CD45RA+ positively selected. The receptors derive from a man younger than 35 in good health.

The rearrangement uses TRBV5-1 and TRBJ2-7; D possibly corresponds to TRBD1 (5 bases). Germline V gene sequence: CDR1 SGHRS, CDR2 YFSETQ. V was clipped by 0 bases and J by 0 bases, with 10 bases between them. The CDR3 runs 15 residues. The chain's CDR3 is CASSLEQVHSYEQYF. As DNA, the CDR3 is TGCGCCAGCAGCTTGGAACAGGTACACTCCTACGAGCAGTACTTC.

The V gene is TRBV7-8, the J gene TRBJ2-7; no firm D call. The CDR3 sequence is 15 residues long. Germline CDR1 SGHVS, CDR2 FQNEAQ. V gave up 1 base and J gave up 2 bases, with 12 bases separating them. In DNA, the CDR3 is TGTGCCAGCAGCTTAGACTGGCTGACTGCCTACGAGCAGTACTTC. It yields the protein CASSLDWLTAYEQYF.

The chain combines TRBV6-6 with TRBJ2-3; D unresolved. V shed 6 bases and J shed 2 bases, with 6 bases lying between them. The CDR3 loop spans 12 amino acids. The V gene's germline CDR1 is MNHNY and CDR2 SVGAGI (reference sequence). For the CDR3, the DNA is TGTGCCAGCAGCCGCGACACAGATACGCAGTATTTT. The encoded protein is CASSRDTDTQYF.

The V call is TRBV11-2, the J call TRBJ1-1, with TRBD1 as a possible D gene (6 bases). Germline V lookup: CDR1 SGHAT, CDR2 FQNNGV. This CDR3 region has 16 residues. V shed 4 bases and J shed 4 bases, with 19 bases lying between them. CDR3 loop: CASSSRGGKEGTEAFF. The CDR3 nucleotides are TGTGCCAGCAGCTCCAGAGGGGGAAAAGAGGGCACTGAAGCTTTCTTT.

This chain links TRBV4-1 with TRBJ1-2; unclear D gene. The CDR3 has 15 amino acids. From germline, CDR1 is MGHRA and CDR2 YSYEKL. Trimming stripped 3 bases from V and 3 bases from J, with 14 bases between. The CDR3 DNA follows: TGCGCCAGCAGCCACGGCGCGGAGAGCCACTATGGCTACACCTTC. Its protein product is CASSHGAESHYGYTF.

This clone has just one count. The rearrangement joins TRBV18 to TRBJ1-2; TRBD1 might be the D (6 bases). V shed 2 bases and J shed 4 bases, with 17 bases lying between them. Germline CDR1 KGHSH, CDR2 LQKENI. The CDR3 has 16 residues. The CDR3 reads CASSPNPGGISYGYTF. The CDR3, as DNA: TGTGCCAGCTCACCAAACCCGGGGGGCATTAGCTATGGCTACACCTTC.

The chain combines TRBV11-2 with TRBJ2-7; TRBD2 agrees at 7 bases. The CDR3 consists of 15 residues. Germline-derived CDR1 and CDR2 are SGHAT and FQNNGV. After removal of 0 bases from V and 3 bases from J, the junction contained 5 bases not matched to a gene. CDR3 sequence (DNA): TGTGCCAGCAGCTTAGAAGCGGGACCAAACTACGAGCAGTACTTC. It codes for CASSLEAGPNYEQYF.

The rearrangement joins TRBV18 to TRBJ1-6, with D unclear. Per the germline V gene, CDR1 is KGHSH and CDR2 is LQKENI. V was shortened by 2 bases and J by 7 bases, with 12 bases between the two germline ends. The CDR3 has 15 residues. The CDR3 region is CASSPKQPVNSPLHF. CDR3 coding DNA: TGTGCCAGCTCACCAAAACAGCCGGTCAATTCACCCCTCCACTTT.

This clone was picked up one time. The V and J genes are TRBV2 and TRBJ2-7; D call uncertain. This CDR3 contains 11 residues. Per the germline V gene, CDR1 is SNHLY and CDR2 is FYNNEI. Trimming left V 8 bases short and J 6 bases short, with 11 bases between. The chain's CDR3 is CASQTLSEQYF. The CDR3 coding sequence is TGTGCCAGCCAGACATTATCCGAGCAGTACTTC.

For the CDR3, the DNA is TGTGCCAGCAGTTCCCCGGCAGCGGGGCAAGAGACCCAGTACTTC. This translates into CASSSPAAGQETQYF. The chain links TRBV28 to TRBJ2-5; 7 positions agree with TRBD2. Germline-derived CDR1 and CDR2 are MDHEN and SYDVKM. CDR3 length equals 15 residues. The trim removed 4 bases at V and 2 bases at J, leaving 7 bases unmatched.

The V gene is TRBV4-1, the J gene TRBJ2-3, with no clear D. The CDR3 runs to 13 residues. Per the germline V gene, CDR1 is MGHRA and CDR2 is YSYEKL. V was shortened by 5 bases and J by 5 bases, with 11 bases between the two germline ends. The CDR3 nucleotides are TGCGCCAGCAGCAAGCAGTTGGGAGATACGCAGTATTTT. It codes for CASSKQLGDTQYF.

Comment on this clone: Other DNA sequences of this sample code for an identical CDR3. The chain has TRBV6-5 and TRBJ2-7; 12 bases are a match to TRBD1. CDR3 length: 15 residues. With V trimmed by 2 bases and J by 4 bases, 3 bases remained unmatched. Germline CDR1 reads MNHEY; CDR2 reads SVGAGI. CDR3 DNA: TGTGCCAGCAGTTACAGGGACAGGGGGCTTTACGAGCAGTACTTC. Protein sequence: CASSYRDRGLYEQYF.

This clone was seen just once. The V gene is TRBV25-1, the J gene TRBJ2-3, with a possible D match to TRBD2 (7 bases). CDR1 is MGHDK and CDR2 is SYGVNS in the germline V gene. Trimming pared 4 bases from V and 1 base from J, leaving 18 bases between. CDR3 size: 17 residues. The CDR3 protein is CASSVLVGGGGTDTQYF. The CDR3 region has the DNA TGTGCCAGCAGTGTGTTGGTGGGAGGGGGGGGCACAGATACGCAGTATTTT.

V and J are TRBV9 and TRBJ2-5; D is undetermined. V was pared by 4 bases and J by 5 bases, with 12 bases between. This CDR3 has 13 amino acids. Germline-derived CDR1 and CDR2 are SGDLS and YYNGEE. The CDR3 nucleotides are TGTGCCAGCAGCCTTGGCCCGCAGGAGACCCAGTACTTC. It translates to CASSLGPQETQYF.

The rearrangement links TRBV2 to TRBJ2-7, with D possibly matching TRBD1 (6 bases). The CDR3 has 15 residues. Germline V gene sequence: CDR1 SNHLY, CDR2 FYNNEI. Trimming took off 7 bases at V and 0 bases at J, with 16 bases between the two ends. The DNA of the CDR3 is TGTGCCAGCATTTGGCAGGGGTTGATCTCCTACGAGCAGTACTTC. The encoded protein is CASIWQGLISYEQYF.

V and J are TRBV5-4 and TRBJ2-2; no clear D gene. The CDR3 runs 16 residues. Germline V gene data show CDR1 as SGHNT and CDR2 as YYREEE (reference sequence). V lost 4 bases, J lost 3 bases, and 16 bases lay in between. The CDR3 coding sequence is TGTGCCAGCAGCGTGAACCCAGGAACTTACACCGGGGAGCTGTTTTTT. Residues: CASSVNPGTYTGELFF.

V usage is TRBV28 and J usage is TRBJ1-5, with 7 nucleotides matching TRBD1. V lost 5 bases and J lost 2; bases outside the gene matches: 12. Germline V lookup: CDR1 MDHEN, CDR2 SYDVKM. The CDR3 runs to 17 residues. CDR3 sequence reads: CASSAIQGLVGNQPQHF. The CDR3 DNA follows: TGTGCCAGCAGTGCCATACAGGGGCTGGTCGGCAATCAGCCCCAGCATTTT. The full variable domain, in which reference TRBV28 and TRBJ1-5 provide the parts outside the CDR3, is DVKVTQSSRYLVKRTGEKVFLECVQDMDHENMFWYRQDPGLGLRLIYFSYDVKMKEKGDIPEGYSVSREKKERFSLILESASTNQTSMYLCASSAIQGLVGNQPQHFGDGTRLSIL.

The V and J genes are TRBV5-1 and TRBJ1-2; D is perhaps TRBD1 (5 bases). With 4 bases removed from V and 6 bases from J, the gap between germline ends came to 16 bases. CDR3 length: 14 residues. Looked up from germline, CDR1 is SGHRS and CDR2 is YFSETQ. The CDR3 DNA sequence: TGCGCCAGCAGCCAACCGGGACGGGAAGATGGCTACACCTTC. Protein product: CASSQPGREDGYTF.

The genes are TRBV10-3 and TRBJ2-3, with TRBD2 matching over 9 bases. This CDR3 is built from 16 residues. After removal of 3 bases from V and 2 bases from J, the junction contained 6 bases not matched to a gene. Per germline, CDR1 ENHRY and CDR2 SYGVKD. The CDR3 DNA is TGTGCCATCAGTGAAGGGTCTAGCGGGGTCACAGATACGCAGTATTTT. It codes for CAISEGSSGVTDTQYF.

In its sample, this clone was seen a few times. CDR3 nucleotide sequence: TGTGCCAGCAGTGAGGGACAGCGCAATCAGCCCCAGCATTTT. Protein sequence: CASSEGQRNQPQHF. This chain links TRBV2 with TRBJ1-5; 7 nucleotides match TRBD1. From germline, CDR1 is SNHLY and CDR2 FYNNEI. The CDR3 totals 14 residues. Trimming removed 3 bases from V and 2 bases from J; junction bases left unmatched: 1. The entire variable domain, with the rest obtained from reference TRBV2 and TRBJ1-5, is as follows: EPEVTQTPSHQVTQMGQEVILRCVPISNHLYFYWYRQILGQKVEFLVSFYNNEISEKSEIFDDQFSVERPDGSNFTLKIRSTKLEDSAMYFCASSEGQRNQPQHFGDGTRLSIL.

V is TRBV29-1 and J is TRBJ2-3; D is undetermined. From germline, CDR1 is SQVTM and CDR2 ANQGSEA. Trimming removed 3 bases from V and 3 bases from J, with 4 bases in between. This CDR3 contains 11 residues. The CDR3 protein is CSVDTTDTQYF. CDR3 nucleotides: TGCAGCGTTGATACGACAGATACGCAGTATTTT.

This sequence joins TRBV5-1 and TRBJ2-5; D could derive from TRBD1 or TRBD2 (5 bases each). The ends were cut back, 4 bases at V and 5 bases at J, with 15 bases in the middle. The V gene's germline CDR1 is SGHRS and CDR2 YFSETQ. The CDR3 has 14 residues. The CDR3 sequence: CASSGGGSSETQYF. CDR3 coding DNA: TGCGCCAGCAGCGGGGGTGGTAGTAGTGAGACCCAGTACTTC.

This rearrangement joins TRBV5-4 to TRBJ1-6, with D hard to call. This CDR3 is built from 15 residues. Germline V gives CDR1 SGHNT, CDR2 YYREEE (reference sequence). The V end was cut by 0 bases, the J end by 7 bases, with 11 bases between. CDR3 in DNA: TGTGCCAGCAGCTTGGACCTCGTCGCCAATTCACCCCTCCACTTT. This gives the protein CASSLDLVANSPLHF.

The CDR3 DNA reads TGCGCCAGCAGCCCGGTCGGACCCCCTAATCAGCCCCAGCATTTT. Translated: CASSPVGPPNQPQHF. This chain joins TRBV5-1 and TRBJ1-5; D uncertain. CDR1 is SGHRS and CDR2 is YFSETQ in the germline V gene. V lost 4 bases and J 4 bases, leaving 15 bases between the germline ends. There are 15 residues in the CDR3.

This clone was seen once. J is TRBJ1-5 and V is TRBV6-1, with 9 bases lining up with TRBD1. The J segment lost 3 bases and the V segment lost 6 bases, leaving 3 bases of the junction unmatched. The germline gives CDR1 MNHNS, CDR2 SASEGT. This CDR3 is built from 14 residues. The CDR3 here is CASRTGGFNQPQHF. CDR3 nucleotides: TGTGCCAGCAGGACAGGGGGTTTCAATCAGCCCCAGCATTTT.

V and J are TRBV29-1 and TRBJ2-3; 14 bases align to TRBD2. This CDR3 has 15 amino acids. V shed 6 bases, J shed 3 bases, and the junction held 5 bases outside the gene matches. CDR1 is SQVTM and CDR2 is ANQGSEA in the germline V gene. CDR3 in DNA: TGCAGCGTATCGACTAGCGGGGGGGGAACAGATACGCAGTATTTT. This encodes CSVSTSGGGTDTQYF.

The chain uses TRBV29-1 and TRBJ2-7; no reliable D call. V dropped 7 bases and J dropped 3 bases, with 4 bases sitting between them. CDR3 length: 9 residues. Germline values: CDR1 SQVTM, CDR2 ANQGSEA. The CDR3 loop reads CSANYEQYF. CDR3 in DNA: TGCAGCGCGAACTACGAGCAGTACTTC.

V is TRBV11-2 and J is TRBJ2-5; 8 bases are a match to TRBD2. The V and J ends lost 4 bases and 5 bases, in that order; junction bases with no gene match: 9. Germline CDR1 reads SGHAT; CDR2 reads FQNNGV. This CDR3 region has 15 residues. CDR3: CASSSSGGVWETQYF. In DNA form, the CDR3 reads TGTGCCAGCAGCTCATCGGGGGGGGTATGGGAGACCCAGTACTTC. The whole variable domain, filled in from reference TRBV11-2 and TRBJ2-5, reads EAGVAQSPRYKIIEKRQSVAFWCNPISGHATLYWYQQILGQGPKLLIQFQNNGVVDDSQLPKDRFSAERLKGVDSTLKIQPAKLEDSAVYLCASSSSGGVWETQYFGPGTRLLVL.

The chain has TRBV9 and TRBJ2-2, with D hard to call. The germline gives CDR1 SGDLS, CDR2 YYNGEE. This CDR3 is 16 amino acids long. Deletions cut 4 bases from V and 1 base from J, with 14 bases between. The CDR3 reads CASSIFASQNTGELFF. DNA of the CDR3: TGTGCCAGCAGCATCTTCGCCAGCCAGAACACCGGGGAGCTGTTTTTT.

This chain joins TRBV9 and TRBJ1-1; TRBD1 matches 11 bases. The germline CDR1 and CDR2 sequences are SGDLS and YYNGEE. The ends lost 0 bases at V and 1 base at J; junction bases unmatched: 8. The CDR3 has 18 amino acids. CDR3 sequence: CASSVARTGGDRNTEAFF. DNA of the CDR3: TGTGCCAGCAGCGTAGCTAGGACAGGGGGCGATAGGAACACTGAAGCTTTCTTT.

The CDR3 here is CASSSSDRANTEAFF. The CDR3 DNA follows: TGTGCCAGCAGCTCCTCCGACAGGGCGAACACTGAAGCTTTCTTT. V is TRBV5-8 and J is TRBJ1-1; TRBD1 matches 7 bases. There are 15 residues in the CDR3. The V gene end was trimmed by 3 bases and the J gene end by 1 base; junction bases not matched to a gene: 6. Germline V gene data show CDR1 as SGHTS and CDR2 as YDEGEE. The entire variable domain, with the rest obtained from reference TRBV5-8 and TRBJ1-1, is as follows: EAGVTQSPTHLIKTRGQQATLRCSPISGHTSVYWYQQALGLGLQFLLWYDEGEERNRGNFPPRFSGRQFPNYSSELNVNALELEDSALYLCASSSSDRANTEAFFGQGTRLTVV.

This rearrangement joins TRBV7-2 to TRBJ1-4; D perhaps matches TRBD1 (5 bases). CDR3 length: 15 amino acids. The ends were cut back, 2 bases at V and 5 bases at J, with 12 bases in the middle. Germline V gene sequence: CDR1 SGHTA, CDR2 FQGNSA. The CDR3 bases are TGTGCCAGCAGCTTAACAGGACGGGAGAATGAAAAACTGTTTTTT. This encodes CASSLTGRENEKLFF.